Below are 16 T cell receptor beta chains sequenced from a single sample in a study of OX40 agonist ivuxolimab in advanced cancers. Produced via immunoSEQ multiplex PCR; TCRdb's table is partial and in-frame only. The table includes tens of thousands of clones, roughly 87% detected once. The specimen comprised CD4+ or CD8+ T cells sorted from blood, sampled in a trial of the OX40 agonist ivuxolimab. These receptors all come from an adult with an advanced solid tumor such as melanoma, head and neck, liver or kidney cancer.

The chain uses TRBV28 and TRBJ1-1; TRBD1 is a possible D gene (6 bases). The CDR3 is 16 amino acids. V was shortened by 3 bases and J by 4 bases, with 18 bases between the two germline ends. CDR1 and CDR2 from the germline V gene are MDHEN and SYDVKM. CDR3 nucleotide sequence: TGTGCCAGCAGTTTTTCCATAACAGGGTCCGGCACTGAAGCTTTCTTT. Encoded protein: CASSFSITGSGTEAFF.

The CDR3 DNA follows: TGTGCCAGCAGCCCCCGTTCCCGCGTCGAGCAGTTCTTC. This gives the protein CASSPRSRVEQFF. The chain joins TRBV7-9 to TRBJ2-1, with D hard to call. From germline, CDR1 is SEHNR and CDR2 FQNEAQ (reference sequence). V shed 5 bases and J shed 10 bases, with 15 bases lying between them. The CDR3 consists of 13 residues.

The V call is TRBV27, the J call TRBJ1-1; the D is unclear. Trimming removed 4 bases from V and 1 base from J, with 10 bases in between. The CDR3 contains 14 residues. Germline V gene lookup returns CDR1 MNHEY and CDR2 SMNVEV (reference sequence). The CDR3 nucleotides are TGTGCCAGCAGTTGGACGGAAGGGAACACTGAAGCTTTCTTT. This encodes CASSWTEGNTEAFF.

This clone was observed a single time. V and J are TRBV4-2 and TRBJ2-1; 9 bases map to TRBD2. J was trimmed by 1 base and V by 0 bases; bases with no gene match: 1. This CDR3 has 16 amino acids. The germline V gene has CDR1 LGHNA and CDR2 YNFKEQ. The CDR3 reads CASSQETSGSYNEQFF. The CDR3 DNA reads as TGTGCCAGCAGCCAAGAGACTAGCGGATCCTACAATGAGCAGTTCTTC.

The chain couples TRBV10-3 to TRBJ1-2, with 11 bases lining up with TRBD1. CDR1 is ENHRY, CDR2 SYGVKD, per germline. The CDR3 is 15 amino acids. The V gene end was trimmed by 4 bases and the J gene end by 3 bases; junction bases not matched to a gene: 4. CDR3 amino acids: CAISGPGQGDYGYTF. The DNA of the CDR3 is TGTGCCATCAGTGGCCCGGGACAGGGGGACTATGGCTACACCTTC.

The chain recombines TRBV10-1 with TRBJ1-1; 8 nucleotides align to TRBD1. V shed 7 bases, J shed 5 bases, and the junction held 9 bases outside the gene matches. From germline, CDR1 is WNHNN and CDR2 SYGVQD (reference sequence). This CDR3 has 14 amino acids. This CDR3 reads CASMQDREVTEAFF. DNA for the CDR3: TGCGCCAGCATGCAGGACAGGGAGGTGACTGAAGCTTTCTTT.

This clone was detected once. The rearrangement links TRBV27 to TRBJ2-7; perhaps TRBD2 as D (5 bases). CDR1 and CDR2 from the germline V gene are MNHEY and SMNVEV (reference sequence). The V gene lost 6 bases and the J gene lost 2 bases, with 14 bases spanning the gap. This CDR3 has 14 amino acids. The CDR3 spells CASSSFGETYEQYF. In DNA form, the CDR3 reads TGTGCCAGCAGCTCTTTTGGGGAGACCTACGAGCAGTACTTC.

The rearrangement links TRBV5-6 to TRBJ1-2; 8 bases line up with TRBD1. The CDR3 sequence is 16 residues long. Germline trimming cut 0 bases from V and 1 base from J; bases unmatched to any gene: 5. Germline V gene data show CDR1 as SGHDT and CDR2 as YYEEEE. Here the CDR3 reads CASSLGTGLRNYGYTF. The CDR3 DNA follows: TGTGCCAGCAGCTTGGGGACAGGGCTACGTAACTATGGCTACACCTTC.

This clone was picked up a small number of times. This chain connects TRBV7-6 to TRBJ2-7; TRBD1 aligns across 8 bases. With 10 bases clipped from V and 0 bases from J, the junction kept 5 bases outside the gene matches. Germline values: CDR1 SGHVS, CDR2 FNYEAQ. CDR3 length equals 13 residues. The CDR3 region is CATRDRGSYEQYF. The CDR3, as DNA: TGTGCCACGAGAGACAGGGGCTCCTACGAGCAGTACTTC.

This rearrangement joins TRBV5-1 to TRBJ2-2, with D hard to call. V was trimmed by 0 bases and J by 6 bases, leaving 15 bases between them. Germline V gives CDR1 SGHRS, CDR2 YFSETQ. The CDR3 totals 16 residues. CDR3 protein: CASSLEARTSAGELFF. The CDR3 bases are TGCGCCAGCAGCTTGGAGGCGCGCACGTCGGCCGGGGAGCTGTTTTTT.

CDR3 sequence reads: CATMRGRGTEAFF. The CDR3 bases are TGTGCCACAATGCGGGGGAGGGGCACTGAAGCTTTCTTT. The J gene is TRBJ1-1, the V gene TRBV2; tentative D call: TRBD1 (5 bases). The CDR3 extends over 13 amino acids. Germline values: CDR1 SNHLY, CDR2 FYNNEI. Trimming pared 10 bases from V and 4 bases from J, leaving 16 bases between.

The rearrangement links TRBV9 to TRBJ2-3; TRBD2 matches at 7 bases. CDR1 is SGDLS and CDR2 is YYNGEE in the germline V gene. This CDR3 is 16 amino acids long. Trimming cost V 2 bases and J 0 bases; bases outside gene matches: 6. The CDR3 loop reads CASSVTGGESTDTQYF. CDR3 DNA: TGTGCCAGCAGCGTTACGGGGGGTGAGAGCACAGATACGCAGTATTTT.

The gene calls are TRBV5-6 and TRBJ2-7; TRBD1 matches 10 bases. Looked up from germline, CDR1 is SGHDT and CDR2 is YYEEEE. CDR3 length: 15 amino acids. The junction had 15 bases not matched to a gene; V was cut back by 4 bases and J by 11 bases. The CDR3 DNA sequence: TGTGCCAGCAGCGGGGGCGGCCCGGGACAGGGGACGGAGTACGTC. Its translation: CASSGGGPGQGTEYV.

The rearrangement links TRBV5-1 to TRBJ2-2, with a possible D match to TRBD1 (6 bases). Germline V gene data show CDR1 as SGHRS and CDR2 as YFSETQ. The CDR3 is 14 amino acids. The V gene lost 4 bases and the J gene lost 4 bases, with 11 bases spanning the gap. The CDR3 protein is CASSATGTTGELFF. DNA for the CDR3: TGCGCCAGCAGCGCCACAGGGACCACCGGGGAGCTGTTTTTT.

V usage is TRBV18 and J usage is TRBJ1-3; the D is unclear. The CDR3 is made up of 12 amino acids. Trimming pared 2 bases from V and 4 bases from J, leaving 3 bases between. Germline V CDR1 and CDR2: KGHSH, LQKENI. As DNA, the CDR3 is TGTGCCAGCTCACCAAACGGAAACACCATATATTTT. It is translated as CASSPNGNTIYF.

V and J are TRBV6-1 and TRBJ1-1; unclear D gene. V was trimmed by 10 bases and J by 0 bases, leaving 6 bases between them. The V gene's germline CDR1 is MNHNS and CDR2 SASEGT. This CDR3 has 11 residues. The DNA for the CDR3 is TGTGCCACCTACATGAACACTGAAGCTTTCTTT. Translating gives CATYMNTEAFF.